The 24 T cell receptor beta chains below were found in one sample sequenced in a study of OX40 agonist ivuxolimab in advanced cancers. Only in-frame clones appear in the TCRdb table, and some are missing; sequencing was by immunoSEQ multiplex PCR. The data show about 77,000 clones, over 75% seen once. The source material was CD4+ or CD8+ T cells sorted from blood, sampled in a trial of the OX40 agonist ivuxolimab. Receptors originate from an adult with an advanced solid tumor such as melanoma, head and neck, liver or kidney cancer.

The chain employs TRBV7-3 and TRBJ2-6; unclear D gene. CDR3 length: 16 amino acids. From germline, CDR1 is SGHTA and CDR2 FQGTGA. The germline V and J ends were trimmed by 0 bases and 0 bases, with 6 bases remaining between them. The CDR3 DNA reads TGTGCCAGCAGCTTAACAGGGAACTCTGGGGCCAACGTCCTGACTTTC. Translated: CASSLTGNSGANVLTF.

This clone was counted a few times. The chain recombines TRBV4-3 with TRBJ1-4; D gene uncertain. V lost 1 base, J lost 5 bases, and 11 bases lay in between. The CDR3 totals 15 residues. CDR1 is LGHNA and CDR2 is YSLEER in the germline V gene. CDR3 in amino acids: CASSQVAGYNEKLFF. Written as DNA, the CDR3 is TGCGCCAGCAGCCAAGTGGCAGGCTACAATGAAAAACTGTTTTTT.

The rearrangement joins TRBV2 to TRBJ1-4; D is ambiguous. The CDR3 has 15 residues. Germline CDR1 reads SNHLY; CDR2 reads FYNNEI. V was clipped by 6 bases and J by 8 bases, with 19 bases between them. CDR3 sequence: CASRGRTDPGEKLFF. The DNA of the CDR3 is TGTGCCAGCAGGGGGAGGACGGACCCCGGGGAAAAACTGTTTTTT.

The V gene is TRBV30, the J gene TRBJ2-2, with 9 bases identical to TRBD1. The germline CDR1 and CDR2 sequences are GTSNPN and SVGIG (reference sequence). Trimming removed 4 bases from V and 2 bases from J; junction bases left unmatched: 14. This CDR3 region has 18 residues. The CDR3 region is CAWKPSSGDRVNTGELFF. The CDR3 nucleotides are TGTGCCTGGAAGCCCAGTTCTGGGGACAGGGTAAACACCGGGGAGCTGTTTTTT.

This clone has only a few counts. The chain is built from TRBV6-5 and TRBJ1-3; D gene uncertain. The CDR3 has 16 amino acids. Germline V lookup: CDR1 MNHEY, CDR2 SVGAGI. The ends were cut back, 0 bases at V and 0 bases at J, with 9 bases in the middle. CDR3: CASSYSFVDSGNTIYF. CDR3 DNA sequence: TGTGCCAGCAGTTACTCGTTTGTCGACTCTGGAAACACCATATATTTT.

CDR3 coding DNA: TGTGCCAGCTCACCTTACCGTCAGGGAGGGGGCCACACAGATACGCAGTATTTT. This encodes CASSPYRQGGGHTDTQYF. The rearrangement links TRBV18 to TRBJ2-3; D might be TRBD1 or TRBD2, each matching 7 bases. With 3 bases removed from V and 2 bases from J, the gap between germline ends came to 21 bases. This CDR3 is 18 amino acids long. Germline-derived CDR1 and CDR2 are KGHSH and LQKENI.

The chain uses TRBV5-1 and TRBJ2-1, with TRBD1 identical over 8 bases. This CDR3 comprises 14 residues. Germline CDR1 SGHRS, CDR2 YFSETQ. V was pared by 4 bases and J by 6 bases, with 6 bases of the junction left unmatched. The CDR3 loop reads CASSNGDRLNEQFF. The CDR3 DNA reads as TGCGCCAGCAGCAACGGGGACAGGCTCAATGAGCAGTTCTTC.

The J gene is TRBJ1-4, the V gene TRBV29-1; D is undetermined. CDR3 size: 12 residues. Trimming took off 8 bases at V and 8 bases at J, with 15 bases between the two ends. Germline V lookup: CDR1 SQVTM, CDR2 ANQGSEA. The CDR3 DNA sequence: TGCAGCTGCGGACTGCCAGGCGAAAAACTGTTTTTT. Protein product: CSCGLPGEKLFF.

The chain recombines TRBV5-1 with TRBJ1-2, with D unresolved. The CDR3 totals 14 residues. Trimming removed 0 bases at V and 2 bases at J, with 8 bases between. CDR1 and CDR2 from the germline V gene are SGHRS and YFSETQ. The CDR3 sequence is CASSLARENYGYTF. CDR3 nucleotide sequence: TGCGCCAGCAGCTTGGCCCGGGAAAACTATGGCTACACCTTC.

V and J are TRBV6-6 and TRBJ2-5; D possibly corresponds to TRBD1 (6 bases). Looked up from germline, CDR1 is MNHNY and CDR2 is SVGAGI (reference sequence). The V end was cut by 6 bases, the J end by 1 base, with 12 bases between. The CDR3 loop spans 14 amino acids. The CDR3 nucleotides read TGTGCCAGCAGGAGAGACAGGACCCAAGAGACCCAGTACTTC. It encodes CASRRDRTQETQYF.

The CDR3 spells CASSLDLNTWASTEAFF. The DNA of the CDR3 is TGTGCCAGCAGCTTAGATCTAAACACCTGGGCGTCCACTGAAGCTTTCTTT. The chain is built from TRBV11-2 and TRBJ1-1; no firm D call. V shed 0 bases and J shed 4 bases, with 18 bases lying between them. The CDR3 is 17 residues long. Germline lookup yields CDR1 SGHAT and CDR2 FQNNGV.

This chain connects TRBV19 to TRBJ2-1; 9 nucleotides line up with TRBD2. The V gene end was trimmed by 7 bases and the J gene end by 0 bases; junction bases not matched to a gene: 10. The V gene's germline CDR1 is LNHDA and CDR2 SQIVND (reference sequence). CDR3 size: 17 residues. CDR3: CASKDSGGSSSYNEQFF. CDR3 in DNA: TGTGCCAGTAAGGACAGCGGGGGGAGCAGCTCCTACAATGAGCAGTTCTTC.

V gene TRBV7-2 combines with J gene TRBJ2-2; 8 bases map to TRBD2. Losses at the gene ends were 5 bases for V and 9 bases for J; bases not matched to a gene: 11. The CDR3 runs 15 residues. Germline values: CDR1 SGHTA, CDR2 FQGNSA. The CDR3 nucleotides are TGTGCCAGCAGCCCCCGAGCGGGGGCAATCCGGGAGCTGTTTTTT. It yields the protein CASSPRAGAIRELFF.

The J gene is TRBJ2-1, the V gene TRBV19, with TRBD2 matching 9 bases. V lost 7 bases, J lost 9 bases, and 16 bases stayed unmatched. Germline CDR1 is LNHDA and CDR2 is SQIVND (reference sequence). This CDR3 has 16 residues. CDR3: CASIPREGSTTGEQFF. CDR3 coding DNA: TGTGCCAGTATCCCGCGGGAGGGCAGCACCACGGGTGAGCAGTTCTTC.

The CDR3 sequence: CASSAGQGYEQYF. The CDR3 DNA follows: TGCGCCAGCAGCGCCGGACAGGGGTACGAGCAGTACTTC. The chain has TRBV5-1 and TRBJ2-7; 9 bases are shared with TRBD1. J was trimmed by 4 bases and V by 4 bases; bases with no gene match: 3. Germline V gene data show CDR1 as SGHRS and CDR2 as YFSETQ. This CDR3 is built from 13 residues.

The genes are TRBV11-2 and TRBJ2-2, with 8 nucleotides matching TRBD1. With 9 bases clipped from V and 2 bases from J, the junction kept 8 bases outside the gene matches. This CDR3 contains 15 residues. Germline V lookup: CDR1 SGHAT, CDR2 FQNNGV. Written as DNA, the CDR3 is TGTGCCAGTTCACAAGGGACAGGAAACACCGGGGAGCTGTTTTTT. It encodes CASSQGTGNTGELFF. The full variable domain, its missing parts supplied by reference TRBV11-2 and TRBJ2-2, is EAGVAQSPRYKIIEKRQSVAFWCNPISGHATLYWYQQILGQGPKLLIQFQNNGVVDDSQLPKDRFSAERLKGVDSTLKIQPAKLEDSAVYLCASSQGTGNTGELFFGEGSRLTVL.

The genes are TRBV11-2 and TRBJ1-4; TRBD1 matches 9 bases. CDR1 and CDR2 from the germline V gene are SGHAT and FQNNGV. This CDR3 is built from 14 residues. J lost 8 bases, V lost 5 bases, and 6 bases had no gene match. The CDR3 region is CASSVTGGREKLFF. The CDR3 DNA reads as TGTGCCAGCAGCGTAACAGGGGGCAGGGAAAAACTGTTTTTT.

This clone has only one observation. The chain is built from TRBV27 and TRBJ2-6; D call uncertain. V lost 3 bases, J lost 1 base, and 1 base lay in between. This CDR3 comprises 13 residues. The germline gives CDR1 MNHEY, CDR2 SMNVEV (reference sequence). CDR3 loop: CASSFSGANVLTF. In DNA form, the CDR3 reads TGTGCCAGCAGTTTTTCTGGGGCCAACGTCCTGACTTTC.

In its sample, this clone was seen once. This chain connects TRBV5-5 to TRBJ1-2, with D tentatively TRBD1 (5 bases). The CDR3 consists of 16 residues. From germline, CDR1 is SGHKS and CDR2 YYEKEE (reference sequence). V lost 1 base and J 4 bases, leaving 17 bases between the germline ends. The CDR3 nucleotides are TGTGCCAGCAGCTTGTCCGGAGGGGCCGGCGGCTATGGCTACACCTTC. It is translated as CASSLSGGAGGYGYTF. The variable domain in full, completed from reference TRBV5-5 and TRBJ1-2, reads DAGVTQSPTHLIKTRGQQVTLRCSPISGHKSVSWYQQVLGQGPQFIFQYYEKEERGRGNFPDRFSARQFPNYSSELNVNALLLGDSALYLCASSLSGGAGGYGYTFGSGTRLTVV.

The chain employs TRBV25-1 and TRBJ2-3, with unresolved D. Germline-derived CDR1 and CDR2 are MGHDK and SYGVNS. The CDR3 extends over 14 amino acids. Trimming stripped 8 bases from V and 3 bases from J, with 15 bases between. The CDR3 region has the DNA TGTGCCAGCTCCCCGGCCCCCGCTACAGATACGCAGTATTTT. Protein product: CASSPAPATDTQYF. The variable domain in full, with the rest retrieved from reference TRBV25-1 and TRBJ2-3, is EADIYQTPRYLVIGTGKKITLECSQTMGHDKMYWYQQDPGMELHLIHYSYGVNSTEKGDLSSESTVSRIRTEHFPLTLESARPSHTSQYLCASSPAPATDTQYFGPGTRLTVL.

This clone was detected once. This chain uses TRBV18 with TRBJ1-2; 7 bases are shared with TRBD1. With V trimmed by 0 bases and J by 4 bases, 8 bases remained unmatched. Germline V lookup: CDR1 KGHSH, CDR2 LQKENI. CDR3 size: 16 residues. The CDR3 here is CASSPPGRQGVYGYTF. The CDR3 DNA follows: TGTGCCAGCTCACCACCGGGGCGGCAGGGGGTCTATGGCTACACCTTC.

The V gene is TRBV9, the J gene TRBJ2-1; 7 bases line up with TRBD1. Germline CDR1 SGDLS, CDR2 YYNGEE. V shed 0 bases and J 1 base; nucleotides not matched to a gene: 1. This CDR3 has 15 residues. CDR3 protein: CASSVGGQSYNEQFF. DNA of the CDR3: TGTGCCAGCAGCGTAGGGGGACAGTCCTACAATGAGCAGTTCTTC.

This clone was seen only once. The CDR3 nucleotides read TGTGCCAGCAGCTTCTCCTATGGCCGTGGGTACGAGCAGTACTTC. Translation gives CASSFSYGRGYEQYF. V gene TRBV11-2 combines with J gene TRBJ2-7; D is ambiguous. This CDR3 spans 15 amino acids. The V gene lost 3 bases and the J gene lost 4 bases, with 16 bases spanning the gap. Germline V gives CDR1 SGHAT, CDR2 FQNNGV.

The chain is built from TRBV7-9 and TRBJ2-3, with D uncertain. V was clipped by 1 base and J by 2 bases, with 7 bases between them. This CDR3 has 14 residues. Germline CDR1 reads SEHNR; CDR2 reads FQNEAQ (reference sequence). The CDR3 loop reads CASSLGSATDTQYF. CDR3 sequence (DNA): TGTGCCAGCAGCTTAGGGTCAGCCACAGATACGCAGTATTTT.